This T cell receptor beta chain was obtained from a study of blood T cell repertoires in COVID-19. Study background: Sites in the United States, Italy and Spain provided acute and convalescent COVID-19 samples.

TCRdb keeps only in-frame clones here, not all; method: immunoSEQ multiplex PCR. The data contain tens of thousands of clones, around 83% of them singletons. The germline V gene has CDR1 MDHEN and CDR2 SYDVKM. Trimming removed 2 bases from V and 7 bases from J, with 14 bases in between. There are 14 residues in the CDR3. Sequencing input: peripheral blood. The gene calls are TRBV28 and TRBJ1-2; tentative D call: TRBD1 (5 bases). This receptor was obtained from a woman aged 55-70 years with acute or convalescent COVID-19. The CDR3 sequence: CASSLQGGLSGYTF. In DNA form, the CDR3 reads TGTGCCAGCAGTTTACAGGGCGGTTTGAGTGGCTACACCTTC.